This TCR beta chain was retrieved from a study of T cells in Graves' hyperthyroidism and ophthalmopathy. This clonotype showed up just a few times. Germline V gene lookup returns CDR1 SGHTS and CDR2 YDEGEE. With 1 base clipped from V and 4 bases from J, the junction kept 5 bases outside the gene matches. The CDR3 runs 15 residues. Amplification of TCR beta CDR3 regions was performed using RNA transcripts as template. The HTBI set primed first-round TCR CDR3 RT-PCR. MiXCR, applied by TCRdb to the multiplex PCR reads, yields one record per CDR3 protein. The sample shows hundreds of thousands of distinct CDR3 sequences, over 35% of them seen only once.

The V and J genes are TRBV5-8 and TRBJ2-7, with 10 bases matching TRBD2. The source of this sequence is a young man with Graves' hyperthyroidism. Input material: blood. The CDR3 loop reads CASSLKSGREYEQYF. CDR3 DNA: TGTGCCAGCAGCTTGAAAAGCGGGAGGGAATACGAGCAGTACTTC.